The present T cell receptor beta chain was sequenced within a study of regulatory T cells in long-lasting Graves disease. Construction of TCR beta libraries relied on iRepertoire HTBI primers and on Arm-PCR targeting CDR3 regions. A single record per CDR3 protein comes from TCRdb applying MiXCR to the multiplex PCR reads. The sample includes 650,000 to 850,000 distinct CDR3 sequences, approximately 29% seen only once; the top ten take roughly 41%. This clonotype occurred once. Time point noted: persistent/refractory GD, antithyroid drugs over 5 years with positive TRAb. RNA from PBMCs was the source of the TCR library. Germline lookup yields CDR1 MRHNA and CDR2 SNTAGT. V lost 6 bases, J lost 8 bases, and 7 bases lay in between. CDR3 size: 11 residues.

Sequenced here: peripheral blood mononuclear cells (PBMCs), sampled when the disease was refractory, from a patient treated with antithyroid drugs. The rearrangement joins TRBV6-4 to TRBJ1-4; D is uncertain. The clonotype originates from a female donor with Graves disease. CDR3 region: CASRWGEKLFF. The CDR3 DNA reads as TGTGCCAGCAGGTGGGGAGAAAAACTGTTTTTT.